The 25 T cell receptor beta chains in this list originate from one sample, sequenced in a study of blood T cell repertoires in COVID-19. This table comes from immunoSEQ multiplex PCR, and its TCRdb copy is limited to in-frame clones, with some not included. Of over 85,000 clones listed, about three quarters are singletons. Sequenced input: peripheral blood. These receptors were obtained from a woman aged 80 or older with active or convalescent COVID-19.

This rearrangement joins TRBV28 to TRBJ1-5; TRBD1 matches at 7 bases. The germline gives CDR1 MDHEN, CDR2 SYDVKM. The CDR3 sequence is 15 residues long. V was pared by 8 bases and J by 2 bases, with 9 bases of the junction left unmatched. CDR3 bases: TGTGCCAGCTCTGGCGGGACAGAGCGCAATCAGCCCCAGCATTTT. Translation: CASSGGTERNQPQHF.

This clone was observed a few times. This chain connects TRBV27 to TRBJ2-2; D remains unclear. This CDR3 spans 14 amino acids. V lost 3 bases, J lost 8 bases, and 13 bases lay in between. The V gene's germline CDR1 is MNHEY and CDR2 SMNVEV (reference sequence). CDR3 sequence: CASSFTNEGGELFF. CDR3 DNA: TGTGCCAGCAGTTTTACTAATGAAGGTGGGGAGCTGTTTTTT.

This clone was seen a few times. The CDR3 bases are TGTGCCAGCAGTAAGAGGACGGGGAGAAGGGATGAAAAACTGTTTTTT. As protein: CASSKRTGRRDEKLFF. The genes are TRBV27 and TRBJ1-4; D remains unclear. V lost 5 bases and J 6 bases, leaving 19 bases between the germline ends. The CDR3 sequence is 16 residues long. CDR1 MNHEY and CDR2 SMNVEV come from the germline V gene (reference sequence).

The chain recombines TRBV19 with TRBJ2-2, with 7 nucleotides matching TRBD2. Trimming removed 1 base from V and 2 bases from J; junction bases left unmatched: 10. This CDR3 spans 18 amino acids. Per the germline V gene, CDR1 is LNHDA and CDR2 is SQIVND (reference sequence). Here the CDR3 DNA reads TGTGCCAGTAGTATAGTTTGGGAGGGAGGGCCTAACACCGGGGAGCTGTTTTTT. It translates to CASSIVWEGGPNTGELFF.

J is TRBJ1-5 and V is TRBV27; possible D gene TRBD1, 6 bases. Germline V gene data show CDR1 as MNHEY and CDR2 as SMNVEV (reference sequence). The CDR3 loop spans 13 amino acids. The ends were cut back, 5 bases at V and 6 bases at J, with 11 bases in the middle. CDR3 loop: CASSQGWGQPQHF. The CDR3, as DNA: TGTGCCAGCAGTCAGGGGTGGGGTCAGCCCCAGCATTTT.

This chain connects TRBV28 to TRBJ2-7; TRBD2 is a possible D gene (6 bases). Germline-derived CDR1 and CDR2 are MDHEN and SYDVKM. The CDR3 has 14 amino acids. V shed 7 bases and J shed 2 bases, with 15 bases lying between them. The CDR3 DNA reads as TGTGCCAGCAAAGACGGGACTCCCACCTACGAGCAGTACTTC. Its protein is CASKDGTPTYEQYF.

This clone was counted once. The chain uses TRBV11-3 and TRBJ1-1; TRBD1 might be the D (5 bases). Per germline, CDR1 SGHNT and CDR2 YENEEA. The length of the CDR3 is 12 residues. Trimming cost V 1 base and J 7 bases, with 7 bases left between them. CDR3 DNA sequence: TGTGCCAGCAGCTTAGGGGGCCGTGAAGCTTTCTTT. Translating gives CASSLGGREAFF.

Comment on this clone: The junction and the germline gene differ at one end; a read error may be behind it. The CDR3 DNA is TGCAGCGCTAGTTCGCGGGAGGGAACCTCAGATACGCAGTATTTT. The encoded protein is CSASSREGTSDTQYF. This rearrangement joins TRBV20-1 to TRBJ2-3; TRBD2 agrees at 9 bases. The germline gives CDR1 DFQATT, CDR2 SNEGSKA (reference sequence). This CDR3 region has 15 residues.

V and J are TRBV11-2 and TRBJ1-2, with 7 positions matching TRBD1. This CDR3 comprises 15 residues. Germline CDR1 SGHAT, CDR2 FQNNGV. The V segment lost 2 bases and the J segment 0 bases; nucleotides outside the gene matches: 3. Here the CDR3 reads CASSLRDSSNYGYTF. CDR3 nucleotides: TGTGCCAGCAGCTTACGGGACAGCTCTAACTATGGCTACACCTTC.

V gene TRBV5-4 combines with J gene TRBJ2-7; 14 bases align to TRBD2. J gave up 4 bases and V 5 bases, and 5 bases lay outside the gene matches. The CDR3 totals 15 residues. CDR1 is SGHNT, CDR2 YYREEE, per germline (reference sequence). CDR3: CASRTGLAGEYEQYF. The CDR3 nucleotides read TGTGCCAGCAGAACGGGACTAGCGGGAGAGTACGAGCAGTACTTC.

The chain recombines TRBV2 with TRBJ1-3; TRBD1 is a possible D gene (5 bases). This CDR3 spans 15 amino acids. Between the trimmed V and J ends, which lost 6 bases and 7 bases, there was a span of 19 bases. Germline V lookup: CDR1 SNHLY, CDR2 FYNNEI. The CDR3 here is CASRFGGTDLNTIYF. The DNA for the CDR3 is TGTGCCAGCAGATTCGGCGGGACGGACCTGAACACCATATATTTT.

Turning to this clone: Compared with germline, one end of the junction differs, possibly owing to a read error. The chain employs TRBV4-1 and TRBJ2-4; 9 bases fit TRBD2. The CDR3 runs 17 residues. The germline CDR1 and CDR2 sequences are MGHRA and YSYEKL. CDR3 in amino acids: CASGHGLLTSGKNIQYF. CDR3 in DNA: TGCGCCAGCGGCCACGGACTACTGACTAGCGGAAAAAACATTCAGTACTTC.

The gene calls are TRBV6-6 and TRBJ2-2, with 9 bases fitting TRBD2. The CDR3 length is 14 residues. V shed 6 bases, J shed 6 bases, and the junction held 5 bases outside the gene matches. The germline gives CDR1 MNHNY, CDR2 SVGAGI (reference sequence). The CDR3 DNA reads TGTGCCAGCAGCTTAGCGGGAGCTCCCGGGGAGCTGTTTTTT. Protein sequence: CASSLAGAPGELFF.

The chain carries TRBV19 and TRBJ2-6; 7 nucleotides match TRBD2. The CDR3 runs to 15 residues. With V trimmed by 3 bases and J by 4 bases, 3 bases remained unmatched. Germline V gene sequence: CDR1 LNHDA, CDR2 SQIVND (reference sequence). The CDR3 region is CASSITGGGANVLTF. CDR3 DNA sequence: TGTGCCAGTAGTATTACGGGGGGAGGGGCCAACGTCCTGACTTTC.

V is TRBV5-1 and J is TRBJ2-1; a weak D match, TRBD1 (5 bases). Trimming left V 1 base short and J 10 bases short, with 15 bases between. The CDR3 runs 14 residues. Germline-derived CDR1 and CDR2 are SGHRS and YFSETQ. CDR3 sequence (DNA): TGCGCCAGCAGCTTGTTGCCAGGGAAAGGGGAGCAGTTCTTC. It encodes CASSLLPGKGEQFF. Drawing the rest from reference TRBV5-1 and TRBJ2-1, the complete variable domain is KAGVTQTPRYLIKTRGQQVTLSCSPISGHRSVSWYQQTPGQGLQFLFEYFSETQRNKGNFPGRFSGRQFSNSRSEMNVSTLELGDSALYLCASSLLPGKGEQFFGPGTRLTVL.

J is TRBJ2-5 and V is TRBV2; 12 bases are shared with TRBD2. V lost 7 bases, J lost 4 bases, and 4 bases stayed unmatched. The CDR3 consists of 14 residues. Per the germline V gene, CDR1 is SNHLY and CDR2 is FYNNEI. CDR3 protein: CASNLLAGGETQYF. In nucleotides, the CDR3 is TGTGCCAGCAATTTACTAGCGGGAGGAGAGACCCAGTACTTC.

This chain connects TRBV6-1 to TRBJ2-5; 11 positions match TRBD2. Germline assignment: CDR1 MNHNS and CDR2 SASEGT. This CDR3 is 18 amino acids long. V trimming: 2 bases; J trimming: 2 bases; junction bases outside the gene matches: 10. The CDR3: CASSEIGGLAGLQETQYF. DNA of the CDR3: TGTGCCAGCAGTGAAATAGGCGGACTAGCGGGCCTACAAGAGACCCAGTACTTC.

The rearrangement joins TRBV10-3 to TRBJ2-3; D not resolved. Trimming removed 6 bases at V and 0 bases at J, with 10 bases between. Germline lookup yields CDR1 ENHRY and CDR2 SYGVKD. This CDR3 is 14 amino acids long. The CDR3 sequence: CAIRRSTSTDTQYF. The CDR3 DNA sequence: TGTGCCATCAGGAGGAGCACTAGCACAGATACGCAGTATTTT.

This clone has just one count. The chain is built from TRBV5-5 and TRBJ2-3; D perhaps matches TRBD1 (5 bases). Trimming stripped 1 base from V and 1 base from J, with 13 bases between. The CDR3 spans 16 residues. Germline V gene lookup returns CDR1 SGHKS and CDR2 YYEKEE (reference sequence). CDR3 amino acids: CASSLFAGYGTDTQYF. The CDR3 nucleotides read TGTGCCAGCAGCTTGTTCGCAGGGTATGGCACAGATACGCAGTATTTT.

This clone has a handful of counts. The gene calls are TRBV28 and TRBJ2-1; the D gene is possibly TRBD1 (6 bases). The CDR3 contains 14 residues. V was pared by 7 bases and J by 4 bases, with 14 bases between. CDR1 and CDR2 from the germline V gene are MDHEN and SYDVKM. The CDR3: CASKGTLHYNEQFF. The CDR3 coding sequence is TGTGCCAGCAAGGGGACACTCCATTACAATGAGCAGTTCTTC.

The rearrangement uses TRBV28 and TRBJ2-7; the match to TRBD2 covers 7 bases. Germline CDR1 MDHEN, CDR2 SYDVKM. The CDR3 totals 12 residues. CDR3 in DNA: TGTGCCAGCAGGGGTCTGGGGGAGGGCCTCCGGGTC. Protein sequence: CASRGLGEGLRV.

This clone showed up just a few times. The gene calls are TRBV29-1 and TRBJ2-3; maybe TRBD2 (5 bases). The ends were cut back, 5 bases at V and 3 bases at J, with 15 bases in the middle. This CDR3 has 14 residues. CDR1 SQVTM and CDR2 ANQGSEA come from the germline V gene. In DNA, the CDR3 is TGCAGCGTTACCCGGGAACCAGAAACAGATACGCAGTATTTT. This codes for CSVTREPETDTQYF.

CDR3 region: CAIGASGSGETQYF. CDR3 nucleotide sequence: TGTGCCATCGGGGCTAGCGGGAGCGGGGAGACCCAGTACTTC. This chain uses TRBV10-3 with TRBJ2-5; 10 nucleotides agree with TRBD2. The CDR3 length is 14 residues. V lost 8 bases to trimming and J lost 5 bases; unmatched junction nucleotides: 8. CDR1 ENHRY and CDR2 SYGVKD come from the germline V gene.

The CDR3 protein is CASSGPGASNYEQYF. DNA for the CDR3: TGCGCCAGCAGTGGTCCAGGGGCCAGTAACTACGAGCAGTACTTC. This sequence joins TRBV10-2 and TRBJ2-7, with TRBD1 as a possible D gene (6 bases). CDR1 WSHSY and CDR2 SAAADI come from the germline V gene. V lost 4 bases and J lost 3, with 16 bases in between. The CDR3 length is 15 residues.

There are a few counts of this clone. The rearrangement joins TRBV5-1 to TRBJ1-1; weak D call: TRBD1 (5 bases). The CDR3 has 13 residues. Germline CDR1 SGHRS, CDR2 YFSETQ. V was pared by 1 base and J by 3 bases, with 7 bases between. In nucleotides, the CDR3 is TGCGCCAGCAGCTTGACGACAGACACTGAAGCTTTCTTT. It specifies CASSLTTDTEAFF.